This T cell receptor (beta chain) was sequenced during a study of blood T cell repertoires in COVID-19 (dated by TCRdb to between 2020 and 2021). Describing the broader study: The collaborator samples originated in the United States, Italy and Spain and spanned the acute and convalescent phases of COVID-19. The material from the prospective study consisted of cDNA or gDNA derived from T cells, B-cell-depleted T cells, or PBMCs. Deeply sampled blood TCRbeta repertoires from subjects exposed to, actively infected with, or recovered from COVID-19 were included in the dataset. A freely available public database, intended as a resource for researchers studying the immune response to SARS-CoV-2, is where the repertoires were released. The samples were drawn from the first 160 participants of the ongoing ImmuneRACE study and from some 1,300 subjects provided by 6 global collaborators. The sample metadata nearly always contained a de-identified subject ID, COVID-19 status, age in years and sex. Where available, HLA class I and class II types were obtained from metadata supplied by the sample provider rather than from assay-based typing.

General study outcomes and caveats: The amount of clinical and demographic metadata varied by source and participant and was provided uncurated.

The immunoSEQ Assay, a bias-controlled multiplex PCR, was used to amplify TCRbeta CDR3 regions from genomic DNA. The source study handled its data this way. The number of nucleated cells in each sample was estimated from the amplification of reference gene primers within the assay. To quantify the absolute abundance of each unique TCRbeta CDR3 rearrangement, sequence reads were collapsed and filtered. For each sample, productive Simpson clonality was calculated by taking the square root of Simpson's diversity index across productive rearrangements. TCRdb retrieved this table from immuneACCESS and kept in-frame rearrangements only. Not all clones are present; in checked studies, unresolved V genes account for under half, and no reason is known for the remainder. V and J calls and clone size come straight from that table; D and trimming were deduced from the DNA. The sample data list around 160,000 clones, and 80% of these were observed just once. Over 10% of the sample lies in the top ten.

Of note for this clone: Which antigen it targets is not known. No base quality values were provided; no much bigger clone lies one nucleotide off.

Reading the germline V gene gives CDR1 SGHDT and CDR2 YYEEEE. The CDR3, from cysteine to phenylalanine, totals 15 residues. Solely the CDR3 DNA is kept, with 45 bases framed from the first base. At the junction V is shortened by 4 bases and J by 0 bases; bases outside the gene matches: 6. The collaborating institutions used their own protocols to collect whole blood in K2EDTA tubes. For TCRbeta analysis, collaborator samples were shipped as frozen whole blood, as isolated PBMCs, or as DNA extracted from either sample type. The rearranged segments are TRBV5-6 and TRBJ2-7, and 8 bases in between align with TRBD2. The specimen was peripheral blood. This receptor was obtained from a man aged 60 to 75 with active or convalescent COVID-19. The DNA sequence is given as TGTGCCAGCAGCCTTATAGCGGGAAGCTCCTACGAGCAGTACTTC. This gives the protein CASSLIAGSSYEQYF. The reference TRBV5-6 and TRBJ2-7 proteins fill in what lies around the CDR3, so the full variable domain reads DAGVTQSPTHLIKTRGQQVTLRCSPKSGHDTVSWYQQALGQGPQFIFQYYEEEERQRGNFPDRFSGHQFPNYSSELNVNALLLGDSALYLCASSLIAGSSYEQYFGPGTRLTVT.